The 9 T cell receptor beta chains reported below all come from one sample, sequenced in a study of neoadjuvant nivolumab and ipilimumab in lung cancer. Sequencing used immunoSEQ multiplex PCR; TCRdb keeps in-frame clones, though not all of them. The data hold roughly 28,000 clones, with 70% to 80% observed a single time. Sequences were derived from tumor tissue, sampled after neoadjuvant nivolumab, alone or with ipilimumab, at or shortly before surgery. The origin of the receptors is an adult with non-small cell lung cancer.

This chain uses TRBV6-5 with TRBJ2-7, with D possibly matching TRBD2 (5 bases). Trimming took 0 bases from V and 6 from J, leaving 12 bases between them. The CDR3 contains 14 residues. Germline-derived CDR1 and CDR2 are MNHEY and SVGAGI. The CDR3 here is CASSYSGLAGEQYF. In DNA, the CDR3 is TGTGCCAGCAGTTACTCCGGACTCGCGGGCGAGCAGTACTTC.

This clone qualifies as medium-sized (0.01 to 0.1%). The CDR3, as DNA: TGTGCCAGCAGCCTCGATACAGGGAGATATGGCTACACCTTC. It translates to CASSLDTGRYGYTF. The chain recombines TRBV7-9 with TRBJ1-2; a weak D match, TRBD1 (6 bases). Germline lookup yields CDR1 SEHNR and CDR2 FQNEAQ (reference sequence). The V and J ends lost 5 bases and 5 bases respectively, with 15 bases between them. This CDR3 spans 14 amino acids.

The chain carries TRBV4-1 and TRBJ1-6, with TRBD1 identical over 11 bases. V was pared by 6 bases and J by 10 bases, with 14 bases of the junction left unmatched. CDR1 is MGHRA, CDR2 YSYEKL, per germline. This CDR3 is 17 amino acids long. The CDR3 spells CASSRTGGNEEESPLHF. In DNA, the CDR3 is TGCGCCAGCAGTCGGACAGGGGGCAATGAGGAGGAATCACCCCTCCACTTT.

This clone was counted a few times. The rearrangement links TRBV7-2 to TRBJ2-7; 8 bases match TRBD2. CDR1 SGHTA and CDR2 FQGNSA come from the germline V gene. V gave up 2 bases and J gave up 1 base; unmatched junction bases: 4. The CDR3 length is 15 residues. DNA of the CDR3: TGTGCCAGCAGCTTAATTACTAGCGGTTCCTACGAGCAGTACTTC. Protein product: CASSLITSGSYEQYF.

This rearrangement joins TRBV5-1 to TRBJ2-7, with TRBD2 identical over 10 bases. The CDR3 totals 15 residues. CDR1 and CDR2 (germline): SGHRS, YFSETQ. V was pared by 0 bases and J by 3 bases, with 3 bases of the junction left unmatched. CDR3 sequence reads: CASSLVAGGFYEQYF. In DNA form, the CDR3 reads TGCGCCAGCAGCTTGGTAGCGGGGGGCTTCTACGAGCAGTACTTC.

CDR3 sequence reads: CASSPIGRRPGEKLFF. The CDR3 DNA reads as TGTGCCAGCAGCCCGATCGGGCGCAGGCCGGGAGAAAAACTGTTTTTT. This chain links TRBV14 with TRBJ1-4; D uncertain. Germline values: CDR1 SGHDN, CDR2 FVKESK. With 4 bases removed from V and 8 bases from J, the gap between germline ends came to 20 bases. The CDR3 covers 16 residues.

The chain carries TRBV11-2 and TRBJ2-1; 9 bases map to TRBD2. Trimming removed 2 bases from V and 12 bases from J; junction bases left unmatched: 5. The CDR3 spans 13 residues. Looked up from germline, CDR1 is SGHAT and CDR2 is FQNNGV. CDR3 protein: CASSLISGGLQFF. In nucleotides, the CDR3 is TGTGCCAGCAGCTTAATTAGCGGGGGACTGCAGTTCTTC.

The J gene is TRBJ2-3, the V gene TRBV9; tentative D call: TRBD2 (6 bases). Germline CDR1 and CDR2: SGDLS and YYNGEE. Trimming took off 4 bases at V and 0 bases at J, with 12 bases between the two ends. The CDR3 has 15 amino acids. The CDR3: CASSTRAGSTDTQYF. The CDR3 coding sequence is TGTGCCAGCAGCACTCGTGCGGGGAGCACAGATACGCAGTATTTT.

The chain's CDR3 is CASSERQGPRSPLHF. For the CDR3, the DNA is TGTGCCAGCAGTGAAAGGCAGGGGCCTAGGTCACCCCTCCACTTT. V usage is TRBV2 and J usage is TRBJ1-6, with a tentative D call TRBD1 (6 bases). Germline loops: CDR1 SNHLY, CDR2 FYNNEI. Trimming shortened V by 2 bases and J by 10 bases, and 15 bases separated the two germline ends. The CDR3 is 15 amino acids.